Ten or more counts support the clone carrying this T cell receptor (beta chain). This sample is part of a study of T cells in Graves' hyperthyroidism and ophthalmopathy. Stable Graves' hyperthyroidism meant no ophthalmopathy progression within 18 months. Exclusions: uncontrolled infection, other autoimmune disease, pregnancy, lactation. TCR beta CDR3 region amplification was performed from RNA transcripts. The HTBI primer set was used in a first-round RT-PCR of the TCR CDR3. One entry per CDR3 protein results from TCRdb running MiXCR on the multiplex PCR reads. Of about 480,000 distinct CDR3 sequences detected, 13% to 15% appear once; the ten largest clones hold about a sixth. The V end lost 9 bases, the J end lost 3 bases, and 14 bases lay between the germline ends. CDR1 and CDR2 (germline): SEHNR, FQNEAQ (reference sequence). CDR3 length: 13 residues.

Sequenced material: blood. J is TRBJ1-1 and V is TRBV7-9, with D perhaps TRBD1 (5 bases). This sequence was found in a young woman with Graves' hyperthyroidism. The CDR3 DNA sequence: TGTGCCAGGGACATTATGATGGACACTGAAGCTTTCTTT. Its protein is CARDIMMDTEAFF.